One TCR beta chain is described in this entry. The data belong to a study of blood T cell repertoires in COVID-19. As for the study in general: Samples of COVID-19 (acute and convalescent) were obtained from the United States, Italy and Spain. From T cells, B-cell-depleted T cells, or PBMCs came the material, which was cDNA or gDNA.

Per the original methods: Scientists estimated how many nucleated cells there were by amplifying reference gene primers. TCRdb's copy holds only in-frame clones and misses some; the assay was immunoSEQ multiplex PCR. The V and J calls and the clone size are those of that table, but D and trimming were determined from the DNA. The repertoire has around 62,000 clones, 93% of them found once; the top ten carry less than 3.5%. CDR3 length: 15 amino acids. Germline CDR1 reads SQVTM; CDR2 reads ANQGSEA. The ends were cut back, 4 bases at V and 3 bases at J, with 18 bases in the middle. This chain links TRBV29-1 with TRBJ1-1; no firm D call. The material sequenced was peripheral blood. The origin of this receptor is a man aged 70 or older with active COVID-19. CDR3 in DNA: TGCAGCGTTGCTCGGAGCACGATTCGGGACACTGAAGCTTTCTTT. Its translation is CSVARSTIRDTEAFF.